There are a few counts of the clone carrying this TCR beta chain. This entry is derived from a study of shared clonotypes between healthy human individuals. V was cut by 4 bases and J by 4 bases, with 10 bases left in between. This CDR3 has 13 amino acids. Germline V gene sequence: CDR1 LNHDA, CDR2 SQIVND (reference sequence). Sequencing was at deep level. For every subset, genomic DNA was evenly distributed across several immunoSEQ plates. Some clones are missing from TCRdb's copy, which holds only in-frame ones; the method was immunoSEQ multiplex PCR. Among some 630,000 clones listed, 60% to 80% were seen once.

V is TRBV19 and J is TRBJ1-1; TRBD1 is a possible D gene (6 bases). The sequence derives from a young woman in good health. The specimen sequenced was memory CD4+ T cells sorted from blood. The subset is: CD45RA-negative fraction. CDR3: CASSTLGATEAFF. The CDR3 coding sequence is TGTGCCAGTAGTACGCTGGGGGCCACTGAAGCTTTCTTT. Full variable domain (rest looked up from reference TRBV19 and TRBJ1-1): DGGITQSPKYLFRKEGQNVTLSCEQNLNHDAMYWYRQDPGQGLRLIYYSQIVNDFQKGDIAEGYSVSREKKESFPLTVTSAQKNPTAFYLCASSTLGATEAFFGQGTRLTVV.